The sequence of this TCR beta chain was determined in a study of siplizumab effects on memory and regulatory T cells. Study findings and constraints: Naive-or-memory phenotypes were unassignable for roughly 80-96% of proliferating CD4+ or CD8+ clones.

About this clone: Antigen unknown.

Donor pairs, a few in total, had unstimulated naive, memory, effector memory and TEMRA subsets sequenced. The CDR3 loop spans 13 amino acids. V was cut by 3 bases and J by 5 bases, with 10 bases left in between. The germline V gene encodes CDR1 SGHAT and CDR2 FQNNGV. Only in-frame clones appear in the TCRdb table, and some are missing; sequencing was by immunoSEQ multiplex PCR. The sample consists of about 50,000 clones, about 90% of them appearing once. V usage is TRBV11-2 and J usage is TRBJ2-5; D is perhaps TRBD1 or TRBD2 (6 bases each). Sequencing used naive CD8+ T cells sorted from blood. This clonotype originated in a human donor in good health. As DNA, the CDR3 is TGTGCCAGCAGCTTGAGGGGGGAGGAGACCCAGTACTTC. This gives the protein CASSLRGEETQYF.